This T cell receptor beta chain was identified in a study of vaccination and CD4 T cells after COVID-19. Study-wide context: Once vaccinated, three convalescent patients provided samples at day 14 and again at days 161 to 241 post-vaccination. Study-level findings and limits: Spike mono-reactivity was the property of 304 of 307 vaccine-specific clones in convalescent patients.

Researchers used the Oncomine TCR Beta short-read assay to sequence DNA from cultured CD4+ T cells. TCRdb reprocessed the PCR reads with MiXCR, giving one entry per CDR3 protein. The repertoire consists of 20,000 to 30,000 distinct CDR3 sequences, with 30% occurring once and the leading ten covering roughly 3%. V lost 1 base and J lost 5, with 14 bases in between. The germline V gene has CDR1 LGHNA and CDR2 YNFKEQ. The CDR3 contains 15 residues. As for time point: late sampling 161 to 241 days after vaccination in a few convalescent patients. The treatment is: approximately 10-day PBMC culture with coronavirus spike peptide pools or control peptides (ViraFEST assay). Positive SARS-CoV-2 PCR tests in convalescent patients dated from March to December 2020, pre-Alpha, Beta and Delta. Comments on this clonotype: The antigen remains unidentified.

V gene TRBV4-2 combines with J gene TRBJ2-5, with D perhaps matching TRBD2 (5 bases). The source is a human donor who had recovered from COVID-19. Sequenced here: CD4+ T cells from blood, cultured in vitro, sampled about 7 months after SARS-CoV-2 vaccination. The CDR3 spells CASSQAGRRLETQYF. The CDR3 DNA reads TGTGCCAGCAGCCAAGCCGGCAGGAGGTTGGAGACCCAGTACTTC.